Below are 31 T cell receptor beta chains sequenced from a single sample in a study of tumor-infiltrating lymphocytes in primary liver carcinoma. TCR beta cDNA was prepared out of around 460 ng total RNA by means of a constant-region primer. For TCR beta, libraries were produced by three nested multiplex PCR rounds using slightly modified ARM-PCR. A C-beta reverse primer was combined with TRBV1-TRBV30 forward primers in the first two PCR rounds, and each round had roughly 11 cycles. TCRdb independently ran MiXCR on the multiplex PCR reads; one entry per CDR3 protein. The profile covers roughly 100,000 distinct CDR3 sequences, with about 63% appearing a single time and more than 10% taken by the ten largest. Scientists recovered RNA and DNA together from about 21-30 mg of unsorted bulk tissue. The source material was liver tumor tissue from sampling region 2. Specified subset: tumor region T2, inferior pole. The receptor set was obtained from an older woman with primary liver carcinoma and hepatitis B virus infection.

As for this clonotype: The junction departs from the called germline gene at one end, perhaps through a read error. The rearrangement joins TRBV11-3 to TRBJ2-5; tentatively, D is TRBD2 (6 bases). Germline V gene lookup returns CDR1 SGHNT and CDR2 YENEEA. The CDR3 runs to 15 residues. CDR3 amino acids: CVSNPRTTRDGTQYF. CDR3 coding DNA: TGCGTCAGCAACCCCAGGACTACCCGAGACGGGACCCAGTACTTC.

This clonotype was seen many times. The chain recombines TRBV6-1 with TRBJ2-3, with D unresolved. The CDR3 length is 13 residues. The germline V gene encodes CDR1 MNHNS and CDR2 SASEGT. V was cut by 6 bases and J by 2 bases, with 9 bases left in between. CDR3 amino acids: CASRMDPTDTQYF. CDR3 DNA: TGTGCCAGCAGGATGGACCCCACAGATACGCAGTATTTT.

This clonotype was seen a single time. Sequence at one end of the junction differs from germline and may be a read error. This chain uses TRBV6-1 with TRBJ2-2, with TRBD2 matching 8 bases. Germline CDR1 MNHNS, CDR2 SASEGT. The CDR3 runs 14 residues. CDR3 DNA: TGTGCCAGCAATGACGGGAGGGCCACCTGGGAGCTGTTTTTT. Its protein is CASNDGRATWELFF.

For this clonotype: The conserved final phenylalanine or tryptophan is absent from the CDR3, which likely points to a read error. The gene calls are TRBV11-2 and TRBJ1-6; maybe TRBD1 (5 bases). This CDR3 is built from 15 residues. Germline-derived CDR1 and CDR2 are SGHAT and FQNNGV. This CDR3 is CTNSLDPGRNSPLHL. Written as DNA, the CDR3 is TGTACCAACAGCTTAGATCCAGGGAGGAACTCACCCCTCCACTTA.

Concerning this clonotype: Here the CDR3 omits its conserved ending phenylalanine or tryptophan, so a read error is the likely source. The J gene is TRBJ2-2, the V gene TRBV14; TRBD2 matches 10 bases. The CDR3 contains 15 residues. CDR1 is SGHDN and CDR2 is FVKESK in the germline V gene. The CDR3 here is CASGQSGRVTGELFL. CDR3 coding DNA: TGTGCCAGCGGCCAAAGCGGGAGGGTAACCGGGGAGCTGTTTCTT.

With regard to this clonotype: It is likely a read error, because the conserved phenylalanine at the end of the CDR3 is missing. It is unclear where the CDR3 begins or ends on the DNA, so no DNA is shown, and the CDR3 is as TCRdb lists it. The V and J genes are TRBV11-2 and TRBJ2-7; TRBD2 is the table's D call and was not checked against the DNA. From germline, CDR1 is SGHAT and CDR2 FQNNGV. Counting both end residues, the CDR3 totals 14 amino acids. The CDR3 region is CASSLERGGGGKYL.

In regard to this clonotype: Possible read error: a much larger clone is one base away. CDR3 loop: CASPSGRGTDEQFF. The CDR3 DNA reads as TGTGCCAGCCCATCCGGACGTGGCACCGATGAGCAGTTCTTC. The chain has TRBV18 and TRBJ2-1; D ambiguous. The V gene's germline CDR1 is KGHSH and CDR2 LQKENI. The CDR3 loop spans 14 amino acids. Trimming shortened V by 8 bases and J by 8 bases, and 19 bases separated the two germline ends.

The CDR3 nucleotides are TGCGCCAGCAGCTTGGCCGGAGTCGGGGGGCTATTGATGCAAGAGACCCAGTACTTC. Translating gives CASSLAGVGGLLMQETQYF. The chain has TRBV5-1 and TRBJ2-5; TRBD2 might be the D (7 bases). Trimming stripped 0 bases from V and 2 bases from J, with 23 bases between. Germline loops: CDR1 SGHRS, CDR2 YFSETQ. This CDR3 is 19 amino acids long.

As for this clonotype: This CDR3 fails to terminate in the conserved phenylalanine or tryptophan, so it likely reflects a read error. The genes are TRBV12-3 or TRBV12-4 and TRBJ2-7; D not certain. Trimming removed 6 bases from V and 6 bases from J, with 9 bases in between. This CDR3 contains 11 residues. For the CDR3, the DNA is TGTGCCAGCAGCACCGGGCTCGAGCAGTACCTC. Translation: CASSTGLEQYL.

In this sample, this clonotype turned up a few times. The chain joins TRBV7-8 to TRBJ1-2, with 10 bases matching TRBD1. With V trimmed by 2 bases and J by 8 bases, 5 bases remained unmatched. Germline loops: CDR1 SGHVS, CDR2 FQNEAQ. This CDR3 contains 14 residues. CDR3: CASSLRDRGLGYTF. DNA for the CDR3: TGTGCCAGCAGCTTACGTGACAGGGGGCTCGGCTACACCTTC.

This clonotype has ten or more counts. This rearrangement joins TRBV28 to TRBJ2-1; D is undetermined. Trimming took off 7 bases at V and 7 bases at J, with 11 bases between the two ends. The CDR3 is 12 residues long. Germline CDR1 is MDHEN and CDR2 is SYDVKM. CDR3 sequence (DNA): TGTGCCAGCAATCAGGTTGAAAATGAGCAGTTCTTC. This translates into CASNQVENEQFF.

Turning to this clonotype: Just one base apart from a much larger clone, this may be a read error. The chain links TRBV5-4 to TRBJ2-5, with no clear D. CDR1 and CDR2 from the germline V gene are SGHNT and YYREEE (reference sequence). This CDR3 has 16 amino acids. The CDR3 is CASSLAGAAMQETLYF. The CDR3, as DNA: TGTGCCAGCAGCTTGGCCGGTGCAGCCATGCAAGAGACCCTGTACTTC.

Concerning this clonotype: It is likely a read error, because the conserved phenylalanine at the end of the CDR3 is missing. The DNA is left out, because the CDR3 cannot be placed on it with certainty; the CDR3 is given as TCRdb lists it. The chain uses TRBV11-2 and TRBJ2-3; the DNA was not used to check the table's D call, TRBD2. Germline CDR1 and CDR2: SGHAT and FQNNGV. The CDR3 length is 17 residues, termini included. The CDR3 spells CASSLAMGRRSIDTHYS.

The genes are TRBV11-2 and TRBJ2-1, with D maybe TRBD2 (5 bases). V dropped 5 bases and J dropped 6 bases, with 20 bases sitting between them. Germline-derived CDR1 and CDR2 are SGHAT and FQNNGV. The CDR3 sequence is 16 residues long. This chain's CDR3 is CASSRLNHELVNEQFF. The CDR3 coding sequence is TGTGCCAGCAGCCGACTAAACCACGAGCTTGTCAATGAGCAGTTCTTC.

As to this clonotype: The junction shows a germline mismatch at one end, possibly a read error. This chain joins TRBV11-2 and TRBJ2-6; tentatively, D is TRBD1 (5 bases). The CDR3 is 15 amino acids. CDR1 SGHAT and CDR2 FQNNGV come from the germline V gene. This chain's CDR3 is CASSLGGAWANVLAF. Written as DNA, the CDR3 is TGTGCCAGCAGCTTAGGGGGCGCATGGGCTAACGTCCTGGCTTTC.

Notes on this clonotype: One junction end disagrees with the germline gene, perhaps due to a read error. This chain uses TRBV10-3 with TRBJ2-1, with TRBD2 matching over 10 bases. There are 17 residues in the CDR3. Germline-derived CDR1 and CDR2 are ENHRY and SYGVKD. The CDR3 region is CAITGGLADHSYDEQFF. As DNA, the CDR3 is TGTGCCATCACCGGAGGACTAGCGGACCACTCCTACGATGAACAGTTCTTC.

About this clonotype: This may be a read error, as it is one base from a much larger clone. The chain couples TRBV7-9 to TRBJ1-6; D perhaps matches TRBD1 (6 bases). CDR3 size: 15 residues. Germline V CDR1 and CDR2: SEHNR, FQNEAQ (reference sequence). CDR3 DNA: TGTGCCAGCAGCCTGACTTCAGGGGTTGATTCACCCCGCCACTTT. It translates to CASSLTSGVDSPRHF. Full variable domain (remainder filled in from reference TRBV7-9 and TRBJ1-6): DTGVSQNPRHKITKRGQNVTFRCDPISEHNRLYWYRQTLGQGPEFLTYFQNEAQLEKSRLLSDRFSAERPKGSFSTLEIQRTEQGDSAMYLCASSLTSGVDSPRHFGNGTRLTVT.

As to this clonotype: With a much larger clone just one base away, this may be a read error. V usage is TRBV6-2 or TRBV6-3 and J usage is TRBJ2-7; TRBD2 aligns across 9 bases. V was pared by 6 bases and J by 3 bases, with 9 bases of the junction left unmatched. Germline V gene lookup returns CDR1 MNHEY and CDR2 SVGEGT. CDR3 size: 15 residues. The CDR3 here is CASRPRGSGSYEQYV. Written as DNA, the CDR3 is TGTGCCAGCAGGCCCCGGGGTAGCGGGAGCTACGAGCAGTACGTC.

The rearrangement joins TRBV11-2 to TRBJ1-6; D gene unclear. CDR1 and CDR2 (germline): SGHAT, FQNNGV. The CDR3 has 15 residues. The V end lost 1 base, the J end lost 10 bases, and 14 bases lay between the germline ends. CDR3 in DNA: TGTGCCAGCAGCTTAGGACTGGAAGCTATCTCACCCCTCCACTTT. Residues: CASSLGLEAISPLHF.

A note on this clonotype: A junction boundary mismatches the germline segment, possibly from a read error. The CDR3: CGSSYVGNYGYTF. The CDR3 bases are TGTGGCAGCAGTTACGTGGGGAACTATGGCTACACCTTC. This rearrangement joins TRBV6-6 to TRBJ1-2; D is unclear. Germline V gives CDR1 MNHNY, CDR2 SVGAGI (reference sequence). The CDR3 runs 13 residues.

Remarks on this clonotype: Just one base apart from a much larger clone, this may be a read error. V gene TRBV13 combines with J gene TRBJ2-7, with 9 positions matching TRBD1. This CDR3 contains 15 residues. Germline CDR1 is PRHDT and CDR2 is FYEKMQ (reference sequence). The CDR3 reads CASSPGTGSSYEEYF. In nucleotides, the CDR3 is TGTGCCAGCAGCCCCGGGACAGGGAGCTCCTACGAGGAGTACTTC.

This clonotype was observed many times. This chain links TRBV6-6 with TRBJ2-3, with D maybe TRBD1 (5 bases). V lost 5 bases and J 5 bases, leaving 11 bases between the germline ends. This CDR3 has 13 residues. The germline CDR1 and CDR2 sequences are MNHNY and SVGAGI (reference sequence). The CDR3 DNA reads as TGTGCCAGCAGTACAATTAGGGGAGATACGCAGTATTTT. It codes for CASSTIRGDTQYF.

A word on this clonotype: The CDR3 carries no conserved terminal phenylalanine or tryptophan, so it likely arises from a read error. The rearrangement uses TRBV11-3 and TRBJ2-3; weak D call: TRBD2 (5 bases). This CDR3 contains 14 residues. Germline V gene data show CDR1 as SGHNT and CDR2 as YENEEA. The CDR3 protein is CASSFRTCTYTQYL. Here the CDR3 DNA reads TGTGCCAGCAGCTTCAGGACTTGCACATATACGCAGTATCTT.

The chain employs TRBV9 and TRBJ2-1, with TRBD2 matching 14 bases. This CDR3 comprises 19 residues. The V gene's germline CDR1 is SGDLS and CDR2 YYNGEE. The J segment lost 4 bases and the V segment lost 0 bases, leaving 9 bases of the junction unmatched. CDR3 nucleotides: TGTGCCAGCAGCGTAGGCGGACTAGCGGGAGGCGGCGGATACAATGAGCAGTTCTTC. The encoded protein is CASSVGGLAGGGGYNEQFF.

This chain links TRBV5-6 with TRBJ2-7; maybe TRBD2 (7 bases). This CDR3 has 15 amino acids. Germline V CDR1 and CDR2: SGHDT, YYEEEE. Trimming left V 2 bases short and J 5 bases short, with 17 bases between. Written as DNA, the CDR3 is TGTGCCAGCAGCTTTGAAGGGGGGCTAGCGGACGAGCAGTACTTC. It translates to CASSFEGGLADEQYF.

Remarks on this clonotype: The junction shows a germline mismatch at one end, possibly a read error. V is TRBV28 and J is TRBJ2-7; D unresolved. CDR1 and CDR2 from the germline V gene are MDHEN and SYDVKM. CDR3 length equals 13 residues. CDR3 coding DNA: TGTACCAGCAGTCTCCCATCGTCTGGCGAGCAGTACTTC. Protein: CTSSLPSSGEQYF.

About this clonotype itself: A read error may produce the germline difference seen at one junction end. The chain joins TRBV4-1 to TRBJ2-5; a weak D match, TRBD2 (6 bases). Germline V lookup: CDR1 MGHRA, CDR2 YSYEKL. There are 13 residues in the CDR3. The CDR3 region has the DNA TGCGGCAGCAAGCGCGCCCGGGAGGAGACCCAGTACTTC. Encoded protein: CGSKRAREETQYF.

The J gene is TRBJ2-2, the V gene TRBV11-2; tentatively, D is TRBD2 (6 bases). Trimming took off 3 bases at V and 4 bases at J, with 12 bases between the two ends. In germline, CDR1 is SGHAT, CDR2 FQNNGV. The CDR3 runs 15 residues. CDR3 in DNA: TGTGCCAGCAGCTTGTGCGGGATGGGCACCGGGGAGCTGTTTTTT. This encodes CASSLCGMGTGELFF.

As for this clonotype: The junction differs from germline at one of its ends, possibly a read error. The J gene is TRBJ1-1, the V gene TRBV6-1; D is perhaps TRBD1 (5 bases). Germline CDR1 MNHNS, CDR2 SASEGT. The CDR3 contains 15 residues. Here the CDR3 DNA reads TGTACCAGCAGTGATGACATGGGGCTGAACACTGAAGCTTTCTTT. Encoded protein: CTSSDDMGLNTEAFF.

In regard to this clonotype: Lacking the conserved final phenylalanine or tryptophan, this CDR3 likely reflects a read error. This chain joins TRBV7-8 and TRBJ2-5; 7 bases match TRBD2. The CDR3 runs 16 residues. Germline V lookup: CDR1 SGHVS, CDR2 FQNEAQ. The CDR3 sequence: CSSCSQRTSLRETQYI. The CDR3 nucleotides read TGTTCCAGCTGCTCACAAAGGACTAGTCTCAGGGAGACCCAGTACATC.

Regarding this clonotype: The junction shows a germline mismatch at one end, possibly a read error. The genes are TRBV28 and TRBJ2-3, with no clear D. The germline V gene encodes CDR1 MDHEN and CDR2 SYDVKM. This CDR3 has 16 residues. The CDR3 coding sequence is TGTGCCTGCAGTCTTCAGAGGTGGGCCGGGACAGATACGCAGTATTTT. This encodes CACSLQRWAGTDTQYF. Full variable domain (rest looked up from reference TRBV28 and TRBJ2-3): DVKVTQSSRYLVKRTGEKVFLECVQDMDHENMFWYRQDPGLGLRLIYFSYDVKMKEKGDIPEGYSVSREKKERFSLILESASTNQTSMYLCACSLQRWAGTDTQYFGPGTRLTVL.